One and the same sample provided the 3 T cell receptor beta chains below, sequenced in a study of tumor-infiltrating lymphocytes in primary liver carcinoma. Starting material of 450 to 550 ng total RNA yielded TCR beta cDNA via a constant-region primer. Each TCR beta library was derived from three nested multiplex PCR rounds that employed slightly modified ARM-PCR. Amplification in the first two PCR rounds was performed using TRBV1-TRBV30 forward primers and a C-beta reverse primer for 10 cycles each. In TCRdb, the multiplex PCR reads were re-called with MiXCR into one record per CDR3 protein. The data hold 300,000 to 400,000 distinct CDR3 sequences, with about 62% observed a single time. Alongside blood RNA obtained from unsorted whole blood, germline DNA was also extracted. The material sequenced was peripheral blood. These receptors all stem from a middle-aged man with primary liver carcinoma and hepatitis B virus infection.

In regard to this clonotype: Being one base from a much bigger clone, this may be a read error. V usage is TRBV4-2 and J usage is TRBJ1-6; TRBD1 aligns across 11 bases. The CDR3 has 16 amino acids. Germline values: CDR1 LGHNA, CDR2 YNFKEQ. The CDR3 coding sequence is TGCGCCAGCAGCCGAGGACAGGGGGCCTGTGATTCACCCCTCCACTTT. It encodes CASSRGQGACDSPLHF.

The V call is TRBV12-3 or TRBV12-4, the J call TRBJ1-5; TRBD1 might be the D (5 bases). Trimming cost V 11 bases and J 6 bases, with 17 bases left between them. This CDR3 spans 13 amino acids. The CDR3 here is CAGSLMTAQPQHF. The CDR3 nucleotides read TGTGCCGGTAGTCTGATGACAGCTCAGCCCCAGCATTTT.

The V gene is TRBV5-1, the J gene TRBJ2-5; TRBD2 agrees at 12 bases. CDR1 is SGHRS, CDR2 YFSETQ, per germline. This CDR3 region has 15 residues. Trimming at V came to 3 bases and at J to 2 bases, leaving 2 bases not matched to a gene. The CDR3 loop reads CASSSLAGGQETQYF. In DNA form, the CDR3 reads TGCGCCAGCAGCTCGCTAGCGGGAGGGCAAGAGACCCAGTACTTC.